This T cell receptor (beta chain) was retrieved from a study of naive and memory T cell subsets. The V and J ends lost 0 bases and 4 bases, in that order; junction bases with no gene match: 8. CDR1 and CDR2 from the germline V gene are SGHTA and FQGNSA. This CDR3 region has 16 residues. This clonotype was counted between two and nine times. Both TRBC1 and TRBC2 were covered by a beta constant-region primer of two equimolar oligonucleotides. Four rounds of PCR amplified the ligated cDNA using nested alpha and beta constant-region primers plus SP2. Each CDR3 protein is one row after TCRdb ran MiXCR on the UMI-ligation and nested PCR reads. The sample has tens of thousands of distinct CDR3 sequences; around a sixth are singletons.

The chain couples TRBV7-2 to TRBJ2-5, with 7 bases that match TRBD2. Sequencing was done on a sample of effector memory CD4+ T cells from blood. Subset specified: effector memory, CD45RA- CD27-. This clonotype originated in a human donor in good health. The CDR3 nucleotides are TGTGCCAGCAGCTTAGCCGGGGGAGGGCCCTCAGAGACCCAGTACTTC. Translating it yields CASSLAGGGPSETQYF.